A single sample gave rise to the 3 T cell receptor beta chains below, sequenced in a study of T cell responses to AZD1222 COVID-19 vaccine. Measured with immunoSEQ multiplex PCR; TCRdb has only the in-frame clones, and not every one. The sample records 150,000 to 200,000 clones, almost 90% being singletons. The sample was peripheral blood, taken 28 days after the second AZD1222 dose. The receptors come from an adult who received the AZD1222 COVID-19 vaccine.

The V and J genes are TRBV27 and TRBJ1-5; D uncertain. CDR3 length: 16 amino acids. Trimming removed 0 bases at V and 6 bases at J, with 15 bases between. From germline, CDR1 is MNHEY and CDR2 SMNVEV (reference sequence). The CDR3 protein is CASSLSAPRWGQPQHF. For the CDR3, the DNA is TGTGCCAGCAGTTTATCGGCCCCCAGGTGGGGTCAGCCCCAGCATTTT.

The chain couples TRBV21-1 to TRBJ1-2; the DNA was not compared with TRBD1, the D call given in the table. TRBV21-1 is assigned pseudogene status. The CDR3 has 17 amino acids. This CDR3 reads CASSKSRDRGRGYGYTF. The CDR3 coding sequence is TGTGCCAGCAGCAAGTCCCGGGACAGGGGGCGGGGCTATGGCTACACCTTC.

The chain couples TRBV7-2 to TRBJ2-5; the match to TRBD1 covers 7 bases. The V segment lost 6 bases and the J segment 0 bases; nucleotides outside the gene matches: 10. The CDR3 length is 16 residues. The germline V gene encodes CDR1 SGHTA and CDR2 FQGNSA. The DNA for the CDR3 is TGTGCCAGCAGATGGACTGGGACAGTGAACCAAGAGACCCAGTACTTC. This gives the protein CASRWTGTVNQETQYF.